Listed below are T cell receptor beta chains from one sample, sequenced in a study of blood T cell repertoires in COVID-19. This table comes from immunoSEQ multiplex PCR, and its TCRdb copy is limited to in-frame clones, with some not included. The sample carries 180,000 or so clones, roughly 84% recorded once. The specimen was peripheral blood. The source is a woman aged 80 or older with acute or convalescent COVID-19. CDR3s include the opening cysteine and the closing phenylalanine or tryptophan. The D gene is left open where the match is weak. Clone size is given for some rows only: seen once, a few or many times, or a class if the clone is expanded.

j_call: TRBJ2-5; d_call: .; v_call: TRBV5-1; clone_size: .; cdr3_aa: CASTESQGQETQYF; cdr3_nt: TGCGCCAGCACCGAGAGCCAGGGACAAGAGACCCAGTACTTC
j_call: TRBJ2-4; d_call: .; v_call: TRBV28; clone_size: .; cdr3_aa: CASSSSGHLAKNIQYF; cdr3_nt: TGTGCCAGCAGCTCCTCGGGACATCTGGCCAAAAACATTCAGTACTTC
j_call: TRBJ2-5; d_call: .; v_call: TRBV4-2; clone_size: .; cdr3_aa: CASSQDVSSRETQYF; cdr3_nt: TGTGCCAGCAGCCAAGATGTTAGTAGTCGGGAGACCCAGTACTTC
j_call: TRBJ1-5; d_call: .; v_call: TRBV6-2/TRBV6-3; clone_size: few; cdr3_aa: CASSDTQAQPQHF; cdr3_nt: TGTGCCAGCAGCGACACTCAAGCTCAGCCCCAGCATTTT
j_call: TRBJ1-1; d_call: .; v_call: TRBV5-1; clone_size: few; cdr3_aa: CASSVPDSLEAFF; cdr3_nt: TGCGCCAGCAGCGTACCGGACAGTCTAGAAGCTTTCTTT
j_call: TRBJ1-3; d_call: .; v_call: TRBV4-1; clone_size: .; cdr3_aa: CASSQISSGNTIYF; cdr3_nt: TGCGCCAGCAGCCAAATCTCCTCCGGAAACACCATATATTTT
j_call: TRBJ1-2; d_call: .; v_call: TRBV6-5; clone_size: .; cdr3_aa: CASRLQTGETDGYTF; cdr3_nt: TGTGCCAGCAGGCTGCAGACAGGAGAGACAGATGGCTACACCTTC
j_call: TRBJ2-4; d_call: .; v_call: TRBV12-5; clone_size: .; cdr3_aa: CASRGREYIQYF; cdr3_nt: TGTGCTAGCAGGGGACGGGAATACATTCAGTACTTC
j_call: TRBJ1-2; d_call: .; v_call: TRBV27; clone_size: .; cdr3_aa: CASSFARGYGYTF; cdr3_nt: TGTGCCAGCAGTTTCGCCAGGGGCTATGGCTACACCTTC
j_call: TRBJ2-1; d_call: TRBD2; v_call: TRBV11-2; clone_size: .; cdr3_aa: CASSLDLAGGHNEQFF; cdr3_nt: TGTGCCAGCAGCTTAGATCTAGCGGGAGGTCACAATGAGCAGTTCTTC
j_call: TRBJ2-7; d_call: TRBD2; v_call: TRBV7-2; clone_size: few; cdr3_aa: CASSLTSGSYEQYF; cdr3_nt: TGTGCCAGCAGCTTGACTAGCGGGTCCTACGAGCAGTACTTC